This TCR beta chain was observed in a study of glioma-infiltrating T cells after dendritic cell vaccination. Time point meaning: after dendritic cell vaccination, including at tumor progression/relapse. Method: immunoSEQ multiplex PCR; TCRdb's copy keeps in-frame clones and lacks some. The table shows around 60,000 clones, with about 83% occurring only once. This clonotype was sampled from a human donor with glioblastoma. Sequenced material: blood, taken after dendritic cell vaccination.

CDR3 in DNA: TGTGCCAGCAGTTTTTTTGGAGGGGCGATAATCTACAATGAGCAGTTCTTC. Amino acids: CASSFFGGAIIYNEQFF. The genes are TRBV28 and TRBJ2-1; D perhaps matches TRBD2 (6 bases). The CDR3 covers 17 residues. The germline gives CDR1 MDHEN, CDR2 SYDVKM. Trimming shortened V by 3 bases and J by 3 bases, and 18 bases separated the two germline ends.